This T cell receptor (beta chain) came from a study of blood T cell repertoires in COVID-19. On the study more broadly: Acute and convalescent COVID-19 specimens originated in the United States, Italy and Spain. From T cells, B-cell-depleted T cells, or PBMCs came the material, which was cDNA or gDNA.

Original analysis: Using reference gene primer amplification, nucleated cell counts were estimated. Sequencing used immunoSEQ multiplex PCR; TCRdb keeps in-frame clones, though not all of them. V and J calls plus clone size are reproduced from that table; the DNA served to infer D and trimming. The data contain approximately 430,000 clones, just over 85% of them singletons. Between the trimmed V and J ends, which lost 3 bases and 1 base, there was a span of 8 bases. The CDR3 covers 14 residues. Germline V gene data show CDR1 as LNHDA and CDR2 as SQIVND (reference sequence). This TCR was recovered from a woman aged 25 to 39 with active or convalescent COVID-19. Sequences were obtained from peripheral blood. The genes are TRBV19 and TRBJ2-3; D call uncertain. CDR3 DNA: TGTGCCAGTAGTATTAAGGCGGGCACAGATACGCAGTATTTT. Protein sequence: CASSIKAGTDTQYF.